This record concerns one TCR beta chain sequence. The data stem from a study of blood T cell repertoires in COVID-19. J lost 6 bases, V lost 5 bases, and 9 bases had no gene match. Germline V lookup: CDR1 SGHAT, CDR2 FQNNGV. The CDR3 has 15 amino acids. Data came from immunoSEQ multiplex PCR; TCRdb stores just in-frame clones and leaves some out. Here the sample spans about 300,000 clones, just under 90% being singletons. Sequencing was performed on peripheral blood. The receptor was isolated from a woman in her 30s with COVID-19, enrolled during active disease. This chain joins TRBV11-2 and TRBJ2-2, with 7 bases identical to TRBD2. CDR3 sequence: CASSPFAGGSGELFF. The CDR3 DNA reads TGTGCCAGCAGCCCTTTCGCCGGGGGGTCCGGGGAGCTGTTTTTT.